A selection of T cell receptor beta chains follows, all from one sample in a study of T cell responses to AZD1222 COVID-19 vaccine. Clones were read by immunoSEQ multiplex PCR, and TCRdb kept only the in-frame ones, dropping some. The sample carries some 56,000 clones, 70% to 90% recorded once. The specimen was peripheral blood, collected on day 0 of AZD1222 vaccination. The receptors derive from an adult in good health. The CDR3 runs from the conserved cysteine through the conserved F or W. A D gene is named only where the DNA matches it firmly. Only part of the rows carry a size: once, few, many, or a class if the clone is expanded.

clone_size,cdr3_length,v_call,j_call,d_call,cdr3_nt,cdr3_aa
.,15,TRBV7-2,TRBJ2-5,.,TGTGCCAGCAGCTTACGGTGGGGGCCCCAAGAGACCCAGTACTTC,CASSLRWGPQETQYF
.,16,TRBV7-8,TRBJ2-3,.,TGTGCCAGCAGCTTAAGGGTTACGGGGGTCACAGATACGCAGTATTTT,CASSLRVTGVTDTQYF
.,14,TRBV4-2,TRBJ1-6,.,TGTGCCAGCAGCCACCCCGACGGGAATTCACCCCTCCACTTT,CASSHPDGNSPLHF
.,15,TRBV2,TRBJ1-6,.,TGTGCCAGCAGTGAAGGACAGGAGTATAATTCACCCCTCCACTTT,CASSEGQEYNSPLHF
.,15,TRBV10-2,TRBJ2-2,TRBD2,TGCGCCACCCGAGGGACTAGCGGTAACACCGGGGAGCTGTTTTTT,CATRGTSGNTGELFF
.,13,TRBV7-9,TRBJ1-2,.,TGTGCCAGCAGCTTAACCCTTACATATGGCTACACCTTC,CASSLTLTYGYTF
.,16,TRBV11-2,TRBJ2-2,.,TGTGCCAGCAGCCGAGTTCCGACTAGTACCACCGGGGAGCTGTTTTTT,CASSRVPTSTTGELFF
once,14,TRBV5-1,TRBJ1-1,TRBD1,TGCGCCAGCAGCCGAGGGGGCGAGAGCACTGAAGCTTTCTTT,CASSRGGESTEAFF
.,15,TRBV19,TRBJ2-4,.,TGTGCCAGTAGTATAGCGAGGGGAGCCAAAAACATTCAGTACTTC,CASSIARGAKNIQYF
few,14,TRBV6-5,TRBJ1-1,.,TGTGCCAGCAAGAGGCAGGGTGAGGACACTGAAGCTTTCTTT,CASKRQGEDTEAFF
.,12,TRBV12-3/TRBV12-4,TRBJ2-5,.,TGTGCCAGCAACGATCCCGTACAGACCCAGTACTTC,CASNDPVQTQYF
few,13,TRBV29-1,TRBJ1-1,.,TGCAGCGTTGACGGGCAGGCCCCCTATGAAGCTTTCTTT,CSVDGQAPYEAFF
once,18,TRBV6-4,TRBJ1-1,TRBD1,TGTGCCAGCAGTGAAAAGATCCGGGACAGGGGGCCATACACTGAAGCTTTCTTT,CASSEKIRDRGPYTEAFF
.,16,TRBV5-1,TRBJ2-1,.,TGCGCCAGCAGCTCCACCGGGATTCCCCCTGATAATGAGCAGTTCTTC,CASSSTGIPPDNEQFF
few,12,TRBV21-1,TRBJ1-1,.,TGTGCCAGCAGCAATACGGTTACTGAAGCTTTCTTT,CASSNTVTEAFF
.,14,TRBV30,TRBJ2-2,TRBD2,TGTGCCGGGAAGACTAGCCGGGGGACCGGGGAGCTGTTTTTT,CAGKTSRGTGELFF
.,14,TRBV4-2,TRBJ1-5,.,TGTGCCAGCAGCCAAGAGAGTGGGAATCAGCCCCAGCATTTT,CASSQESGNQPQHF
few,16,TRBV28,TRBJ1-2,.,TGTGCCAGCAGCTCTCCCGCCGCTCGGGGGAACTATGGCTACACCTTC,CASSSPAARGNYGYTF
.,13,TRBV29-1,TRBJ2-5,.,TGCAGCGTTGAAGGGGGTTCACAAGAGACCCAGTACTTC,CSVEGGSQETQYF
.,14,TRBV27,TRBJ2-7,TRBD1,TGTGCCAGCAGCAAGACAGGGACAGGCTACGAGCAGTACTTC,CASSKTGTGYEQYF
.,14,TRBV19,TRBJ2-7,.,TGTGCCAGTAGTCCCGGACAGCTTTTCTACGAGCAGTACTTC,CASSPGQLFYEQYF
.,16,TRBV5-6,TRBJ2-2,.,TGTGCCAGCAGCTTGCTGGAACAGGCGAACACCGGGGAGCTGTTTTTT,CASSLLEQANTGELFF
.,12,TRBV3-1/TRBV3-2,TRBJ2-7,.,TGTGCCAGCAGCCAAGTTCGCGGGGAGCAGTACTTC,CASSQVRGEQYF
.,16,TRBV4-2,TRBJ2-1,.,TGTGCCAGCAGCCCTACCTCGGGGGACGGTGACAATGAGCAGTTCTTC,CASSPTSGDGDNEQFF
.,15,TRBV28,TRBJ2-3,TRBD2,TGTGCCAGCAGTTTAGGACTAGCTGGGACAGATACGCAGTATTTT,CASSLGLAGTDTQYF
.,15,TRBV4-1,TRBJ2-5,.,TGCGCCAGCAGCCAAGAGATAGGGGACCAAGAGACCCAGTACTTC,CASSQEIGDQETQYF
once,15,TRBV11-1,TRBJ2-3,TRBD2,TGTGCCAGCAGCACCAATAGCGGGGGAACAGATACGCAGTATTTT,CASSTNSGGTDTQYF
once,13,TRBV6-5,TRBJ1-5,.,TGTGCCAGCTCAGAAGAAAGATGGCAGCCCCAGCATTTT,CASSEERWQPQHF
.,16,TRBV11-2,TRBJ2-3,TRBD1,TGTGCCAGCAGTCAGATAAGGGGGCGAAGCACAGATACGCAGTATTTT,CASSQIRGRSTDTQYF
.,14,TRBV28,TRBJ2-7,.,TGTGCCAGCAGTTTATTACAGGGCTCCTACGAGCAGTACTTC,CASSLLQGSYEQYF
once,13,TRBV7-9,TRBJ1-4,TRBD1,TGTGCCAGCAGGCGCGGGACAGGTGAAAAACTGTTTTTT,CASRRGTGEKLFF
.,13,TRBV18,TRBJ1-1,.,TGTGCCAGCTCACCGGGGTTTGGCACTGAAGCTTTCTTT,CASSPGFGTEAFF
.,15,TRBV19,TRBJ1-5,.,TGTGCCAGTAACCTTGTGGGGGGGCCTTATCAGCCCCAGCATTTT,CASNLVGGPYQPQHF
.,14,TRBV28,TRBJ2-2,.,TGTGCCAGCAGTAACGGCGGGGACACCGGGGAGCTGTTTTTT,CASSNGGDTGELFF
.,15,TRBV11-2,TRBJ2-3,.,TGTGCCAGCAGGGTGATCCTATCCCTCACAGATACGCAGTATTTT,CASRVILSLTDTQYF
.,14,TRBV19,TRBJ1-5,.,TGTGCCAGTAGTCATCCTCAGTTTAATCAGCCCCAGCATTTT,CASSHPQFNQPQHF
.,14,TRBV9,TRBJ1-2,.,TGTGCCAGCAGCGTAGTTCTGGACAGCTATGGCTACACCTTC,CASSVVLDSYGYTF
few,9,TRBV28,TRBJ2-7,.,TGTGCCAGCAGTCCCCCTTGGTACTTC,CASSPPWYF
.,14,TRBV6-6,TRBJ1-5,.,TGTGCCAGCAGTTACCGACAAGACGGGCAGCCCCAGCATTTT,CASSYRQDGQPQHF
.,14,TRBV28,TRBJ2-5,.,TGTGCCAGCAGTTTATGGACAGAGCAAGAGACCCAGTACTTC,CASSLWTEQETQYF
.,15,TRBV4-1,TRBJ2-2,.,TGCGCCAGCAGCCAAGCAATTCGGAACACCGGGGAGCTGTTTTTT,CASSQAIRNTGELFF
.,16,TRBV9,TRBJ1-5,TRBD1,TGTGCCAGCAGCCTCAGACAGGGGGTTAGCAATCAGCCCCAGCATTTT,CASSLRQGVSNQPQHF
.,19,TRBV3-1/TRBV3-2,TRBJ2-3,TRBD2,TGTGCCAGCAGCCAGGCTCTAGCGGGGGGTCGGTTCGGCACAGATACGCAGTATTTT,CASSQALAGGRFGTDTQYF
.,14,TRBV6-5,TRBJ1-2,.,TGTGCCAGCAGTAGAGACACAGGTTTCTATGGCTACACCTTC,CASSRDTGFYGYTF
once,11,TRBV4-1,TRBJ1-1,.,TGCGCCAGCAGTTCTGTGGGTGAAGCTTTCTTT,CASSSVGEAFF
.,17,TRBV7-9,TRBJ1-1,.,TGTGCCAGCAGCCCTAATACGACATCCGGCTTGAACACTGAAGCTTTCTTT,CASSPNTTSGLNTEAFF
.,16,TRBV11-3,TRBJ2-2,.,TGTGCCAGCAGCTTAGGGATTTTGGGAGATCCCGGGGAGCTGTTTTTT,CASSLGILGDPGELFF
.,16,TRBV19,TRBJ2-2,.,TGTGCCAGTAGCTTTTATGAGGGGGACGCCACCGGGGAGCTGTTTTTT,CASSFYEGDATGELFF
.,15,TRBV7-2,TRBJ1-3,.,TGTGCCAGCAGCTTAGAAGGCCTCTCTGGAAACACCATATATTTT,CASSLEGLSGNTIYF
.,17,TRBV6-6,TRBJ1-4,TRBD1,TGTGCCAGCAGTCGAACAAGAAAGCAGGGGGCCCGGGAAAAACTGTTTTTT,CASSRTRKQGAREKLFF
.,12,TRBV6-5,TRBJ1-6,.,TGTGCCAGTCTAGGGTTGGGATCACCCCTCCACTTT,CASLGLGSPLHF
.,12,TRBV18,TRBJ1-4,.,TGTGCCAGCTCACCACGTAATGAAAAACTGTTTTTT,CASSPRNEKLFF
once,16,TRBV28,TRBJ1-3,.,TGTGCCAGCAACTCGGTTGTAGGGGTGAGGGGAAACACCATATATTTT,CASNSVVGVRGNTIYF
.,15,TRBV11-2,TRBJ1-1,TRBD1,TGTGCCAGCAGCCCCTCGACAGGGCCGAACACTGAAGCTTTCTTT,CASSPSTGPNTEAFF
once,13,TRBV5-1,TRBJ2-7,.,TGCGCCAGCAGCTTCAGCAGGACCTACGAGCAGTACTTC,CASSFSRTYEQYF
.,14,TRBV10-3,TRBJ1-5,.,TGTGCCATCAGTGAGTCAGGGGGCAATCAGCCCCAGCATTTT,CAISESGGNQPQHF
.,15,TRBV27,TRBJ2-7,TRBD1,TGTGCCAGCAGTAGCCGACAGGGTGGTTTCTACGAGCAGTACTTC,CASSSRQGGFYEQYF
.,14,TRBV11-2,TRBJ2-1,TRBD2,TGTGCCAGCAGCTTTTCGACTAGCTCCAATGAGCAGTTCTTC,CASSFSTSSNEQFF
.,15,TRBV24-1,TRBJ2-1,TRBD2,TGTGCCACCAGTGATTTAGCGGGGGGAGGTAGTGAGCAGTTCTTC,CATSDLAGGGSEQFF
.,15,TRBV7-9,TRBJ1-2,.,TGTGCCAGCAGCTCCTTTACAGGCCCTAGCTATGGCTACACCTTC,CASSSFTGPSYGYTF